This note documents a single T cell receptor beta chain sequence. This clonotype was picked up a small number of times. Its antigen remains unidentified. Base-call qualities are not available, and no considerably larger clone is one nucleotide away. Taken from the germline V gene (reference sequence), the CDR1 and CDR2 loops are DFQATT and SNEGSKA. Clipping removes 1 base from V and 7 bases from J, with 15 as the unmatched junction base count. The cysteine opens and the phenylalanine closes a CDR3 of 18 amino acids. The sequence is cut down to CDR3 DNA, 54 bases in frame from base 1. This entry comes from a study of T cell repertoires in cytomegalovirus infection (dated by TCRdb to about 2019). Concerning the study at large: Because public TCR beta signatures pointed to carriage of CMV infection together with the matching HLA type, the HLA type of each donor mattered for the analysis.

TCRdb shows the sequencer as Illumina HiSeq 1500. TCRdb redid the processing of the public reads, applying fastp at Q25 and MiXCR, and retained in-frame beta chains. Rows merge per CDR3 protein into single entries with the most common DNA and genes. This sample is represented by fewer than 700,000 distinct CDR3 sequences; less than 25% of them were singletons. Approximately 8.2% of the sample is held by the ten biggest clonotypes. The paper as a whole reports these results and caveats: The ex vivo response was dominated by HLA-C-restricted CMV-specific TCR beta clonotypes, which also provided the single most frequent clonotype in two of eight donors. Cumulative frequency of public TCR beta family members discriminated carriers of CMV infection plus the relevant HLA type in this cohort and an independent approximately 360-donor cohort.

The sequence joins TRBV20-1 to TRBJ2-5; TRBD2 aligns with 13 central bases. This receptor was taken from a human donor in good health (CMV status not recorded). Some clones in this sample may be carry-over from other donors' samples. Sequencing used CD8+ T cells from PBMCs. The DNA reads as follows: TGCAGTGCTAGAGCCAGACTAGCGGGGGGACCAAGAGTTGGGACCCAGTACTTC. Translation gives CSARARLAGGPRVGTQYF.